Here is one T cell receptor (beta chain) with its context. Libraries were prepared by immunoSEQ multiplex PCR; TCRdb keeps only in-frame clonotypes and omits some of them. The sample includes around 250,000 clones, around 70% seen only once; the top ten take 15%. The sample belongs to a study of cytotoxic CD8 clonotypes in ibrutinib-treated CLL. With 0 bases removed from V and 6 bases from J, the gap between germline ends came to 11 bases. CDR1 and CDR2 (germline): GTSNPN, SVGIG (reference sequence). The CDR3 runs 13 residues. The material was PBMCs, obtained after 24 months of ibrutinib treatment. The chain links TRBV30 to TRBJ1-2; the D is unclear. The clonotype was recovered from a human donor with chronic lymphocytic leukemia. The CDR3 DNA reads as TGTGCCTGGAGTGTCTTGCGGCTGCATGGCTACACCTTC. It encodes CAWSVLRLHGYTF.